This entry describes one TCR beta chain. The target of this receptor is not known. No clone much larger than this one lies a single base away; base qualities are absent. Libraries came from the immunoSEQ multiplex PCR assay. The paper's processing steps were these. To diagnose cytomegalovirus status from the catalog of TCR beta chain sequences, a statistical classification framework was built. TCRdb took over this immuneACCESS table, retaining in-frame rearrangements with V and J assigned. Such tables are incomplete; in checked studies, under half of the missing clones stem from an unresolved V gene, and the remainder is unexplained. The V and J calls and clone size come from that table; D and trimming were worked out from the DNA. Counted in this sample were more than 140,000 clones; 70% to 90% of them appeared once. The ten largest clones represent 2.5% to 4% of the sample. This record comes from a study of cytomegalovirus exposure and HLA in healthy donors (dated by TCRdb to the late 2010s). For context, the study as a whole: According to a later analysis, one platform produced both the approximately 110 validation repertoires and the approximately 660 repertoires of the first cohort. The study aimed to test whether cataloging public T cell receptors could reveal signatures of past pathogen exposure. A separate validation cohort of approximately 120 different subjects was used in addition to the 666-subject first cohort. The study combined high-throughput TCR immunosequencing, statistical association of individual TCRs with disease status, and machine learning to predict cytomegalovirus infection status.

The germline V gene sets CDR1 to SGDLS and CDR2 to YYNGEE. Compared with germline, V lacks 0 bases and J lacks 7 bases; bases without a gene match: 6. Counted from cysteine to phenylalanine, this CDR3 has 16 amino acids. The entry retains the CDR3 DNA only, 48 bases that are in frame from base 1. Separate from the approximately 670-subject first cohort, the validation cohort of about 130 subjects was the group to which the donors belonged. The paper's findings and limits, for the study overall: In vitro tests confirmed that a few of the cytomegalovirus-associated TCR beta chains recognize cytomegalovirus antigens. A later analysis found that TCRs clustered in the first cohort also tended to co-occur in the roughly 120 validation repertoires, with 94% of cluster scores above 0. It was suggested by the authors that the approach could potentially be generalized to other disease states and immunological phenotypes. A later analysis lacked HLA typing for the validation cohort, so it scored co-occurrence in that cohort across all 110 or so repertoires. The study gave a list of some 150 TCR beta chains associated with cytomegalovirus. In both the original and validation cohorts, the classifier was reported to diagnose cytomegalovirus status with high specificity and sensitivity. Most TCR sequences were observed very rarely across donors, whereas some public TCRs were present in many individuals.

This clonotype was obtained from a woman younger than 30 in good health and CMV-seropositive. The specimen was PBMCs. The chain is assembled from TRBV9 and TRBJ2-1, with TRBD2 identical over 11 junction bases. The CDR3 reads CASSVVAGGPGNEQFF. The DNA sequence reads TGTGCCAGCAGCGTAGTAGCGGGAGGGCCCGGTAATGAGCAGTTCTTC. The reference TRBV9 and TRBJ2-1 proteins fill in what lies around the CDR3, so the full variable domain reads DSGVTQTPKHLITATGQRVTLRCSPRSGDLSVYWYQQSLDQGLQFLIQYYNGEERAKGNILERFSAQQFPDLHSELNLSSLELGDSALYFCASSVVAGGPGNEQFFGPGTRLTVL.